This passage covers 27 T cell receptor beta chains from one sample sequenced in a study of T-cell reconstitution after alpha-beta-depleted transplantation in children. Unique molecular identifiers were used to barcode this TCRbeta library. MiXCR, applied by TCRdb to the PCR reads, yields one record per CDR3 protein. The sample consists of hundreds of thousands of distinct CDR3 sequences, approximately 17% of them appearing once. This specimen was PBMCs from the stem cell graft donor, taken from the stem cell graft. These receptors all stem from a human donor who donated a stem cell graft to a child with acute myeloid leukemia.

About this clonotype: One junction end disagrees with the germline gene, perhaps due to a read error. V usage is TRBV19 and J usage is TRBJ2-3, with TRBD2 matching over 10 bases. This CDR3 is 14 amino acids long. Germline V gene data show CDR1 as LNHDA and CDR2 as SQIVND (reference sequence). CDR3 DNA sequence: TGTGCCAGTCGGACCCGAGGTAGCGGGGGGATCACGCATTTT. This codes for CASRTRGSGGITHF. The full variable domain, rest sourced from reference TRBV19 and TRBJ2-3, is DGGITQSPKYLFRKEGQNVTLSCEQNLNHDAMYWYRQDPGQGLRLIYYSQIVNDFQKGDIAEGYSVSREKKESFPLTVTSAQKNPTAFYLCASRTRGSGGITHFGPGTRLTVL.

This clonotype was recorded at least ten times. The chain carries TRBV20-1 and TRBJ2-1, with TRBD2 matching 8 bases. The CDR3 is made up of 13 amino acids. The V gene end was trimmed by 5 bases and the J gene end by 5 bases; junction bases not matched to a gene: 5. Looked up from germline, CDR1 is DFQATT and CDR2 is SNEGSKA (reference sequence). The CDR3 nucleotides are TGCAGTGCTGGCCGGCGGGGGGACAATGAGCAGTTCTTC. This translates into CSAGRRGDNEQFF.

This clonotype was counted at least ten times. The chain has TRBV4-3 and TRBJ2-7; perhaps TRBD2 as D (5 bases). CDR1 LGHNA and CDR2 YSLEER come from the germline V gene. The CDR3 is 14 amino acids. Trimming shortened V by 0 bases and J by 3 bases, and 9 bases separated the two germline ends. The CDR3 nucleotides are TGCGCCAGCAGCCAAGACGAGGGCGGCTACGAGCAGTACTTC. Residues: CASSQDEGGYEQYF.

This clonotype was picked up a small number of times. The rearrangement uses TRBV20-1 and TRBJ2-7; D possibly uses TRBD1 or TRBD2 (6 bases each). The germline V and J ends were trimmed by 3 bases and 4 bases, with 13 bases remaining between them. This CDR3 is 13 amino acids long. Germline-derived CDR1 and CDR2 are DFQATT and SNEGSKA (reference sequence). The CDR3 is CSASWRGAYEQYF. The CDR3 DNA sequence: TGCAGTGCTAGTTGGAGGGGGGCATACGAGCAGTACTTC.

This clonotype showed up many times. The chain uses TRBV27 and TRBJ2-2; 10 nucleotides line up with TRBD1. Germline CDR1 and CDR2: MNHEY and SMNVEV (reference sequence). The ends lost 6 bases at V and 9 bases at J; junction bases unmatched: 7. This CDR3 region has 14 residues. In nucleotides, the CDR3 is TGTGCCAGCAGCCCTCGGACAGGGGGGAGGGAGCTGTTTTTT. It translates to CASSPRTGGRELFF.

This clonotype was observed at least ten times. The chain links TRBV15 to TRBJ1-1; D is undetermined. The CDR3 loop spans 15 amino acids. Germline CDR1 LNHNV, CDR2 YYDKDF (reference sequence). V was cut by 1 base and J by 4 bases, with 13 bases left in between. The chain's CDR3 is CATSRVAAPGTEAFF. The CDR3 nucleotides are TGTGCCACCAGCAGAGTTGCGGCCCCAGGCACTGAAGCTTTCTTT.

This chain uses TRBV12-3 or TRBV12-4 with TRBJ2-5; 15 bases match TRBD2. The CDR3 covers 19 residues. Trimming at V came to 0 bases and at J to 3 bases, leaving 8 bases not matched to a gene. The CDR3 DNA follows: TGTGCCAGCAGTTTAGCATGGACTAGCGGGGGGGCCGGCGAAGAGACCCAGTACTTC. As protein: CASSLAWTSGGAGEETQYF.

CDR3 in amino acids: CSASALGQGFNSPLHF. CDR3 in DNA: TGCAGTGCTAGCGCCTTGGGACAGGGCTTTAATTCACCCCTCCACTTT. This chain uses TRBV20-1 with TRBJ1-6; 9 bases are shared with TRBD1. Germline trimming cut 3 bases from V and 6 bases from J; bases unmatched to any gene: 9. This CDR3 is built from 16 residues. Germline V gene data show CDR1 as DFQATT and CDR2 as SNEGSKA (reference sequence).

This clonotype was recorded a few times. V is TRBV12-3 or TRBV12-4 and J is TRBJ2-1; TRBD1 matches 12 bases. This CDR3 contains 15 residues. J lost 8 bases, V lost 5 bases, and 7 bases had no gene match. The CDR3 bases are TGTGCCAGCAGTACCGGGACAGGGGGCTCCTATGAGCAGTTCTTC. This sequence encodes CASSTGTGGSYEQFF.

This clonotype was counted many times. The V gene is TRBV20-1, the J gene TRBJ2-3; 11 bases are shared with TRBD1. The CDR3 totals 16 residues. The ends lost 1 base at V and 4 bases at J; junction bases unmatched: 7. The germline V gene encodes CDR1 DFQATT and CDR2 SNEGSKA (reference sequence). The CDR3 DNA sequence: TGCAGTGCTAGAGTTCCGGGACAGGGGGTCTCAGATACGCAGTATTTT. It encodes CSARVPGQGVSDTQYF.

This clonotype was seen at least ten times. This rearrangement joins TRBV29-1 to TRBJ2-5; D is ambiguous. The length of the CDR3 is 11 residues. The V gene's germline CDR1 is SQVTM and CDR2 ANQGSEA. The V end was cut by 7 bases, the J end by 5 bases, with 11 bases between. CDR3 region: CSASLGETQYF. The DNA for the CDR3 is TGCAGCGCCAGCCTAGGGGAGACCCAGTACTTC.

This chain links TRBV28 with TRBJ1-3; 8 nucleotides line up with TRBD1. V lost 6 bases to trimming and J lost 3 bases; unmatched junction nucleotides: 10. Germline values: CDR1 MDHEN, CDR2 SYDVKM. CDR3 size: 16 residues. CDR3 region: CASSNRDRLIGNTIYF. CDR3 in DNA: TGTGCCAGCAGCAACCGGGACAGGCTAATTGGAAACACCATATATTTT.

This chain connects TRBV6-1 to TRBJ1-2; D not certain. The germline V gene has CDR1 MNHNS and CDR2 SASEGT. V was trimmed by 1 base and J by 0 bases, leaving 12 bases between them. This CDR3 has 16 residues. The CDR3 is CASSEGLDLSNYGYTF. CDR3 coding DNA: TGTGCCAGCAGTGAAGGGCTGGACCTGTCTAACTATGGCTACACCTTC.

This clonotype was counted a few times. For the CDR3, the DNA is TGCAGTGCTCCGACAGGGGTTTTTAGGGAGACCCAGTACTTC. Translating it yields CSAPTGVFRETQYF. This chain joins TRBV20-1 and TRBJ2-5; 8 bases align to TRBD1. This CDR3 spans 14 amino acids. Per germline, CDR1 DFQATT and CDR2 SNEGSKA (reference sequence). Losses at the gene ends were 5 bases for V and 5 bases for J; bases not matched to a gene: 10.

This clonotype was found many times. The CDR3 protein is CSVITTGGFSTGELFF. The CDR3 nucleotides are TGCAGCGTTATTACTACAGGGGGCTTTAGCACCGGGGAGCTGTTTTTT. This chain connects TRBV29-1 to TRBJ2-2; 9 bases map to TRBD1. The trim removed 5 bases at V and 4 bases at J, leaving 11 bases unmatched. The germline gives CDR1 SQVTM, CDR2 ANQGSEA. This CDR3 contains 16 residues.

CDR3 region: CASSLRWDGINNEQFF. DNA of the CDR3: TGTGCCAGCAGCCTCCGGTGGGATGGAATTAACAATGAGCAGTTCTTC. The chain links TRBV7-2 to TRBJ2-1; D is uncertain. The germline V gene has CDR1 SGHTA and CDR2 FQGNSA. This CDR3 has 16 amino acids. V was trimmed by 5 bases and J by 5 bases, leaving 19 bases between them.

This clonotype came up many times. The V and J genes are TRBV20-1 and TRBJ2-7, with D uncertain. The CDR3 totals 17 residues. Trimming shortened V by 0 bases and J by 1 base, and 19 bases separated the two germline ends. In germline, CDR1 is DFQATT, CDR2 SNEGSKA (reference sequence). CDR3: CSARDRYAGALSYEQYV. CDR3 in DNA: TGCAGTGCTAGAGATCGGTACGCAGGAGCTTTGTCCTACGAGCAGTACGTC.

CDR3 loop: CSASRGTGENSPLHF. In nucleotides, the CDR3 is TGCAGTGCTAGTCGCGGGACAGGGGAGAATTCACCCCTCCACTTT. The chain uses TRBV20-1 and TRBJ1-6; 10 bases map to TRBD1. The CDR3 loop spans 15 amino acids. V shed 3 bases and J 7 bases; nucleotides not matched to a gene: 6. From germline, CDR1 is DFQATT and CDR2 SNEGSKA (reference sequence).

This clonotype was seen repeatedly, ten times or more. The rearrangement joins TRBV7-8 to TRBJ1-5, with D uncertain. Germline-derived CDR1 and CDR2 are SGHVS and FQNEAQ. CDR3 length equals 15 residues. Trimming removed 2 bases from V and 6 bases from J, with 14 bases in between. The CDR3: CASSLMANVGQPQHF. Written as DNA, the CDR3 is TGTGCCAGCAGCTTAATGGCAAATGTCGGTCAGCCCCAGCATTTT.

This clonotype was observed a handful of times. This chain links TRBV7-2 with TRBJ2-7, with 7 bases matching TRBD1. The CDR3 is 14 residues long. After removal of 0 bases from V and 4 bases from J, the junction contained 3 bases not matched to a gene. The germline V gene encodes CDR1 SGHTA and CDR2 FQGNSA. CDR3 nucleotides: TGTGCCAGCAGCTTAGCAGGGGGCTCGTACGAGCAGTACGTC. It is translated as CASSLAGGSYEQYV.

Remarks on this clonotype: The junction departs from the called germline gene at one end, perhaps through a read error. The CDR3 coding sequence is TGTGCCAGCAGCCTCCCTCAGGGGACCTATCGCTACACCTTC. This gives the protein CASSLPQGTYRYTF. The chain employs TRBV7-9 and TRBJ1-2, with D possibly being TRBD1 (6 bases). The CDR3 is made up of 14 amino acids. Germline loops: CDR1 SEHNR, CDR2 FQNEAQ (reference sequence).

There are many counts of this clonotype. The gene calls are TRBV7-6 and TRBJ2-3, with TRBD1 identical over 8 bases. The CDR3 totals 14 residues. Germline lookup yields CDR1 SGHVS and CDR2 FNYEAQ. Unmatched junction bases numbered 5, after V lost 4 bases and J lost 5 bases. The CDR3 sequence is CASSSRGQEDTQYF. CDR3 bases: TGTGCCAGCAGCTCCAGGGGGCAGGAAGATACGCAGTATTTT.

The chain recombines TRBV11-1 with TRBJ2-3; D possibly corresponds to TRBD1 (6 bases). Trimming stripped 3 bases from V and 9 bases from J, with 25 bases between. The CDR3 runs 17 residues. The germline CDR1 and CDR2 sequences are SGHAT and FQDESV (reference sequence). CDR3 protein: CASSFPNRDTPERTQYF. CDR3 DNA sequence: TGTGCCAGCAGCTTTCCTAACCGGGACACCCCGGAGCGGACGCAGTATTTT. Full variable domain (remainder filled in from reference TRBV11-1 and TRBJ2-3): EAEVAQSPRYKITEKSQAVAFWCDPISGHATLYWYRQILGQGPELLVQFQDESVVDDSQLPKDRFSAERLKGVDSTLKIQPAELGDSAMYLCASSFPNRDTPERTQYFGPGTRLTVL.

This clonotype was picked up a small number of times. This chain links TRBV5-1 with TRBJ1-3; 8 positions agree with TRBD1. J lost 0 bases, V lost 5 bases, and 4 bases had no gene match. This CDR3 is 15 amino acids long. Germline V gene sequence: CDR1 SGHRS, CDR2 YFSETQ. In nucleotides, the CDR3 is TGCGCCAGCAGACCGCAGGGGGCCTCTGGAAACACCATATATTTT. It specifies CASRPQGASGNTIYF.

In its sample, this clonotype was seen a few times. This sequence joins TRBV6-1 and TRBJ2-5; TRBD2 is a possible D gene (6 bases). The germline gives CDR1 MNHNS, CDR2 SASEGT. The CDR3 runs 14 residues. Trimming cost V 8 bases and J 4 bases, with 17 bases left between them. As DNA, the CDR3 is TGTGCCAGCCACGGGGACGGGAGAGGAGAGACCCAGTACTTC. Translating it yields CASHGDGRGETQYF.

This clonotype was detected ten times or more. J is TRBJ2-3 and V is TRBV25-1, with TRBD1 identical over 9 bases. Unmatched junction bases numbered 8, after V lost 3 bases and J lost 4 bases. The V gene's germline CDR1 is MGHDK and CDR2 SYGVNS. The CDR3 is 16 residues long. The CDR3: CASSDNRGLPSDTQYF. DNA for the CDR3: TGTGCCAGCAGTGATAACAGGGGGCTCCCTTCAGATACGCAGTATTTT.

This chain links TRBV7-9 with TRBJ2-5, with TRBD2 identical over 7 bases. Germline values: CDR1 SEHNR, CDR2 FQNEAQ (reference sequence). This CDR3 region has 14 residues. V lost 5 bases, J lost 5 bases, and 8 bases stayed unmatched. The CDR3, as DNA: TGTGCCAGCAGCAAAGGACTAGTGGAGGAGACCCAGTACTTC. Encoded protein: CASSKGLVEETQYF.